Each of the 6 T cell receptor beta chains below was sequenced from the same sample in a study of cytomegalovirus exposure and HLA in healthy donors. In the PCR, 60 Vbeta and 13 Jbeta primers were used. Profiled with immunoSEQ multiplex PCR; TCRdb holds only in-frame clones, not every one. The sample lists 150,000 to 180,000 clones, over 75% occurring once. Input material: PBMCs. The receptor set was obtained from a woman aged 40 to 50 in good health and CMV-seropositive.

The rearrangement links TRBV7-2 to TRBJ2-7; no firm D call. This CDR3 has 11 residues. Germline V CDR1 and CDR2: SGHTA, FQGNSA. With 4 bases removed from V and 6 bases from J, the gap between germline ends came to 7 bases. The CDR3 spells CASSYSSEQYF. The DNA for the CDR3 is TGTGCCAGCAGCTACAGTAGCGAGCAGTACTTC.

This chain uses TRBV19 with TRBJ2-5; TRBD2 matches 9 bases. The germline V gene has CDR1 LNHDA and CDR2 SQIVND (reference sequence). The CDR3 consists of 15 residues. J was trimmed by 5 bases and V by 6 bases; bases with no gene match: 10. The CDR3 sequence is CASSQRRGGAETQYF. In DNA, the CDR3 is TGTGCCAGTAGCCAGAGGCGGGGGGGCGCGGAGACCCAGTACTTC.

This rearrangement joins TRBV5-4 to TRBJ2-5; 12 bases map to TRBD1. Matching the DNA end better, TRBJ2-7 makes the J call doubtful. CDR3 length: 17 amino acids. Germline-derived CDR1 and CDR2 are SGHNT and YYREEE (reference sequence). CDR3 amino acids: CASSLGRGTGGLGEQYF. The DNA of the CDR3 is TGTGCCAGCAGCCTGGGGAGGGGGACAGGGGGCCTAGGCGAGCAGTACTTC.

The chain is built from TRBV30 and TRBJ1-4; 7 nucleotides line up with TRBD1. Germline values: CDR1 GTSNPN, CDR2 SVGIG (reference sequence). V lost 3 bases, J lost 11 bases, and 15 bases stayed unmatched. CDR3 length: 15 amino acids. CDR3: CAWSDTGGDREKLFF. CDR3 DNA sequence: TGTGCCTGGAGCGACACCGGGGGAGACAGGGAGAAACTGTTTTTT.

This clone was counted between two and nine times. The chain joins TRBV5-4 to TRBJ2-7; the D gene is possibly TRBD2 (5 bases). With 4 bases removed from V and 6 bases from J, the gap between germline ends came to 14 bases. The germline V gene has CDR1 SGHNT and CDR2 YYREEE (reference sequence). The CDR3 spans 13 residues. The CDR3 DNA reads TGTGCCAGCAGCGCCCCCACTAGGAGCGAGCAGTACTTC. This translates into CASSAPTRSEQYF.

The chain has TRBV5-1 and TRBJ2-5; TRBD2 matches 8 bases. The CDR3 has 13 residues. J lost 4 bases, V lost 4 bases, and 3 bases had no gene match. CDR1 is SGHRS, CDR2 YFSETQ, per germline. The DNA of the CDR3 is TGCGCCAGCAGCCGGGAGGGTTTAGAGACCCAGTACTTC. Translating gives CASSREGLETQYF.